What follows are 31 T cell receptor beta chains derived from one specimen sequenced in a study of beta chain features in type 1 diabetes. All of the isolated RNA was reverse transcribed, so expressed TCRB transcripts were sequenced. Sequenced by immunoSEQ multiplex PCR; TCRdb stores in-frame clones only, minus some. The sample has under 550,000 clones, over 10% seen once. Sequencing was done on a sample of naive CD4+ T cells from blood. The receptors originated from a woman aged 18-29 years in good health.

V gene TRBV12-5 combines with J gene TRBJ1-1, with D unresolved. The CDR3 runs to 14 residues. V gave up 3 bases and J gave up 0 bases, with 8 bases separating them. Germline CDR1 is LGHNT and CDR2 is FRNRAP. Here the CDR3 reads CASGFAVMNTEAFF. The CDR3 region has the DNA TGTGCTAGTGGTTTCGCAGTCATGAACACTGAAGCTTTCTTT.

This clone has just a few counts. The rearrangement joins TRBV10-3 to TRBJ2-7; D call uncertain. The V and J ends lost 2 bases and 3 bases respectively, with 17 bases between them. Germline assignment: CDR1 ENHRY and CDR2 SYGVKD. The CDR3 loop spans 16 amino acids. The CDR3 DNA reads TGTGCCATCAGTGAGATCCGGCTAGATGGGAACTACGAGCAGTACTTC. Translation gives CAISEIRLDGNYEQYF.

This clone was detected many times. The V gene is TRBV7-2, the J gene TRBJ1-3; no reliable D call. Germline lookup yields CDR1 SGHTA and CDR2 FQGNSA. The CDR3 has 14 amino acids. V gave up 5 bases and J gave up 0 bases, with 8 bases separating them. CDR3 bases: TGTGCCAGCAGCCAACTGACCTCTGGAAACACCATATATTTT. Protein: CASSQLTSGNTIYF.

In its sample, this clone was seen a few times. This rearrangement joins TRBV14 to TRBJ1-1; 8 positions match TRBD1. Germline-derived CDR1 and CDR2 are SGHDN and FVKESK. Germline trimming cut 4 bases from V and 0 bases from J; bases unmatched to any gene: 4. The CDR3 length is 15 residues. The CDR3 sequence is CASSPRQGMNTEAFF. The CDR3 DNA follows: TGTGCCAGCAGCCCTAGACAGGGGATGAACACTGAAGCTTTCTTT.

This chain links TRBV4-1 with TRBJ2-7; the D gene is possibly TRBD1 (6 bases). Germline V gives CDR1 MGHRA, CDR2 YSYEKL. V dropped 2 bases and J dropped 3 bases, with 11 bases sitting between them. This CDR3 has 14 residues. CDR3 DNA sequence: TGCGCCAGCAGCCAACTTAGGGGGTTCTACGAGCAGTACTTC. Protein: CASSQLRGFYEQYF.

The rearrangement uses TRBV19 and TRBJ2-7; 7 bases match TRBD2. The V gene end was trimmed by 5 bases and the J gene end by 1 base; junction bases not matched to a gene: 11. CDR1 is LNHDA and CDR2 is SQIVND in the germline V gene (reference sequence). The length of the CDR3 is 16 residues. The CDR3 protein is CASSPQAGIPSYEQYF. CDR3 nucleotide sequence: TGTGCCAGTAGTCCCCAAGCGGGGATTCCTTCCTACGAGCAGTACTTC.

This clone has only a few counts. This chain joins TRBV7-9 and TRBJ2-5; D is undetermined. The V and J ends lost 1 base and 7 bases respectively, with 13 bases between them. Germline V lookup: CDR1 SEHNR, CDR2 FQNEAQ (reference sequence). CDR3 length: 14 residues. The CDR3 here is CASSLVAPSGTQYF. In DNA, the CDR3 is TGTGCCAGCAGCTTAGTAGCTCCCTCGGGGACCCAGTACTTC.

This clone occurred a few times. The rearrangement links TRBV4-2 to TRBJ2-3; D gene uncertain. This CDR3 is 11 amino acids long. Germline V CDR1 and CDR2: LGHNA, YNFKEQ. V lost 4 bases and J lost 6, with 5 bases in between. CDR3 coding DNA: TGTGCCAGCAGCCTTTACGATACGCAGTATTTT. This sequence encodes CASSLYDTQYF.

The table lists this clone with a few counts. The chain links TRBV10-2 to TRBJ2-7; no reliable D call. CDR1 and CDR2 (germline): WSHSY, SAAADI. The CDR3 loop spans 12 amino acids. With 2 bases removed from V and 2 bases from J, the gap between germline ends came to 4 bases. DNA for the CDR3: TGCGCCAGCAGTGAGCGACCCTACGAGCAGTACGTC. It encodes CASSERPYEQYV.

This clone has more than one count but fewer than ten. This chain uses TRBV18 with TRBJ2-1; D perhaps matches TRBD2 (6 bases). The CDR3 contains 13 residues. V dropped 3 bases and J dropped 8 bases, with 11 bases sitting between them. Per germline, CDR1 KGHSH and CDR2 LQKENI. CDR3 residues: CASSPLPGDEQFF. The CDR3 nucleotides read TGTGCCAGCTCACCCTTGCCGGGAGATGAGCAGTTCTTC.

This clone was seen only a few times. V and J are TRBV25-1 and TRBJ1-2; D perhaps matches TRBD1 (5 bases). The CDR3 covers 16 residues. CDR1 and CDR2 (germline): MGHDK, SYGVNS. With 3 bases removed from V and 0 bases from J, the gap between germline ends came to 14 bases. The CDR3 DNA reads TGTGCCAGCAGTGATTCCGGGACTGTTGCTAACTATGGCTACACCTTC. Protein: CASSDSGTVANYGYTF.

The chain has TRBV7-8 and TRBJ1-1; 7 nucleotides align to TRBD1. CDR3 length: 15 residues. Germline loops: CDR1 SGHVS, CDR2 FQNEAQ. After removal of 5 bases from V and 1 base from J, the junction contained 7 bases not matched to a gene. In DNA, the CDR3 is TGTGCCAGCAGCGCCAGACAGGGAGCGAACACTGAAGCTTTCTTT. Its protein product is CASSARQGANTEAFF. Full variable domain (rest looked up from reference TRBV7-8 and TRBJ1-1): GAGVSQSPRYKVAKRGQDVALRCDPISGHVSLFWYQQALGQGPEFLTYFQNEAQLDKSGLPSDRFFAERPEGSVSTLKIQRTQQEDSAVYLCASSARQGANTEAFFGQGTRLTVV.

This clone was detected a few times. This chain joins TRBV13 and TRBJ1-1; D ambiguous. Germline-derived CDR1 and CDR2 are PRHDT and FYEKMQ (reference sequence). Trimming pared 2 bases from V and 2 bases from J, leaving 18 bases between. The CDR3 consists of 17 residues. This CDR3 reads CASSLMGGRPANTEAFF. The CDR3 region has the DNA TGTGCCAGCAGCTTAATGGGAGGGAGACCCGCAAACACTGAAGCTTTCTTT.

This sequence joins TRBV15 and TRBJ1-2; TRBD1 matches 8 bases. V shed 5 bases and J 4 bases; nucleotides not matched to a gene: 6. Germline V gene lookup returns CDR1 LNHNV and CDR2 YYDKDF (reference sequence). The CDR3 is 14 residues long. The CDR3 DNA reads as TGTGCCACCAGCGGCGACAGGGGTACCTATGGCTACACCTTC. This sequence encodes CATSGDRGTYGYTF.

The chain has TRBV7-2 and TRBJ2-4, with 9 bases fitting TRBD1. There are 16 residues in the CDR3. Germline values: CDR1 SGHTA, CDR2 FQGNSA. The V gene end was trimmed by 4 bases and the J gene end by 8 bases; junction bases not matched to a gene: 12. This CDR3 reads CASSSPPDRGSDIQYF. CDR3 bases: TGTGCCAGCAGCTCTCCGCCCGACAGGGGGTCTGACATTCAGTACTTC. Combining the CDR3 with reference TRBV7-2 and TRBJ2-4 gives the whole variable domain GAGVSQSPSNKVTEKGKDVELRCDPISGHTALYWYRQSLGQGLEFLIYFQGNSAPDKSGLPSDRFSAERTGGSVSTLTIQRTQQEDSAVYLCASSSPPDRGSDIQYFGAGTRLSVL.

This clone was detected ten times or more. This rearrangement joins TRBV30 to TRBJ2-7; D gene uncertain. Per the germline V gene, CDR1 is GTSNPN and CDR2 is SVGIG (reference sequence). The CDR3 consists of 13 residues. The germline V and J ends were trimmed by 4 bases and 0 bases, with 10 bases remaining between them. CDR3 nucleotide sequence: TGTGCCTGGACCAGGTCCCACTCCTACGAGCAGTACTTC. This translates into CAWTRSHSYEQYF.

This clone appeared a few times. The J gene is TRBJ1-1, the V gene TRBV5-4; TRBD1 agrees at 7 bases. Trimming removed 2 bases from V and 5 bases from J; junction bases left unmatched: 6. Germline V gene lookup returns CDR1 SGHNT and CDR2 YYREEE (reference sequence). The length of the CDR3 is 14 residues. This CDR3 reads CASSFDREGTEAFF. The CDR3 nucleotides read TGTGCCAGCAGCTTCGACAGGGAGGGAACTGAAGCTTTCTTT.

The chain couples TRBV18 to TRBJ2-4; D possibly matches TRBD1 or TRBD2 (5 bases each). V gave up 3 bases and J gave up 6 bases, with 12 bases separating them. The CDR3 runs 14 residues. Germline V CDR1 and CDR2: KGHSH, LQKENI. The DNA for the CDR3 is TGTGCCAGCTCACCCCCCGGGACCCCAAACATTCAGTACTTC. Translating gives CASSPPGTPNIQYF.

With regard to this clone: The sample holds other DNA sequences that translate to the same CDR3. The chain uses TRBV18 and TRBJ2-7; the D is unclear. This CDR3 is built from 12 residues. V was trimmed by 3 bases and J by 2 bases, leaving 5 bases between them. Germline V gives CDR1 KGHSH, CDR2 LQKENI. CDR3 in DNA: TGTGCCAGCTCACCTGGGACCTACGAGCAGTACTTC. Its translation: CASSPGTYEQYF.

This clone was detected a few times. Other nucleotide sequences in the sample specify the same CDR3. The chain is built from TRBV5-1 and TRBJ2-2; D is ambiguous. CDR1 and CDR2 from the germline V gene are SGHRS and YFSETQ. V was shortened by 0 bases and J by 5 bases, with 5 bases between the two germline ends. The CDR3 extends over 13 amino acids. Here the CDR3 reads CASSLVPTGELFF. Here the CDR3 DNA reads TGCGCCAGCAGCTTGGTTCCGACCGGGGAGCTGTTTTTT.

The chain has TRBV10-3 and TRBJ1-6; D not resolved. V lost 0 bases and J 5 bases, leaving 11 bases between the germline ends. The CDR3 runs 16 residues. Germline V gene lookup returns CDR1 ENHRY and CDR2 SYGVKD. The CDR3 here is CAISESSFGDNSPLHF. In nucleotides, the CDR3 is TGTGCCATCAGTGAGTCCTCCTTCGGGGATAATTCACCCCTCCACTTT.

This clone was counted only a few times. The rearrangement joins TRBV25-1 to TRBJ2-7, with a tentative D call TRBD2 (6 bases). Germline-derived CDR1 and CDR2 are MGHDK and SYGVNS. The CDR3 runs 14 residues. Trimming shortened V by 3 bases and J by 6 bases, and 15 bases separated the two germline ends. CDR3 nucleotides: TGTGCCAGCAGTGACAGGGACTGGGTTCGCGAGCAGTACTTC. It translates to CASSDRDWVREQYF.

This chain uses TRBV6-6 with TRBJ2-3, with 7 bases aligning to TRBD2. Germline CDR1 MNHNY, CDR2 SVGAGI (reference sequence). The CDR3 consists of 15 residues. V lost 2 bases and J lost 2; bases outside the gene matches: 4. The CDR3 DNA sequence: TGTGCCAGCAGTTACGGGGAGGGTAACACAGATACGCAGTATTTT. Amino acids: CASSYGEGNTDTQYF.

This clone was recorded a few times. J is TRBJ2-5 and V is TRBV5-6, with D unresolved. The CDR3 is made up of 17 amino acids. The V end was cut by 0 bases, the J end by 4 bases, with 19 bases between. Germline assignment: CDR1 SGHDT and CDR2 YYEEEE. This CDR3 is CASSLVTVLASRETQYF. In DNA form, the CDR3 reads TGTGCCAGCAGCTTGGTTACAGTCTTAGCCTCGCGAGAGACCCAGTACTTC. Variable domain in full (rest from reference TRBV5-6 and TRBJ2-5): DAGVTQSPTHLIKTRGQQVTLRCSPKSGHDTVSWYQQALGQGPQFIFQYYEEEERQRGNFPDRFSGHQFPNYSSELNVNALLLGDSALYLCASSLVTVLASRETQYFGPGTRLLVL.

This chain links TRBV2 with TRBJ2-1, with D possibly TRBD2 on 5 matching bases. The CDR3 spans 13 residues. V lost 4 bases and J 6 bases, leaving 10 bases between the germline ends. The germline CDR1 and CDR2 sequences are SNHLY and FYNNEI. CDR3 in amino acids: CASSVLRGNEQFF. For the CDR3, the DNA is TGTGCCAGCAGTGTTTTACGGGGCAATGAGCAGTTCTTC.

The chain recombines TRBV6-6 with TRBJ1-5, with 11 bases identical to TRBD1. This CDR3 is built from 15 residues. From germline, CDR1 is MNHNY and CDR2 SVGAGI (reference sequence). Germline trimming cut 2 bases from V and 5 bases from J; bases unmatched to any gene: 2. The DNA for the CDR3 is TGTGCCAGCAGTTACCGGACAGGGGGCCATCAGCCCCAGCATTTT. Residues: CASSYRTGGHQPQHF.

V is TRBV7-9 and J is TRBJ2-4; a weak D match, TRBD2 (6 bases). CDR3 length: 17 amino acids. Germline CDR1 is SEHNR and CDR2 is FQNEAQ (reference sequence). The ends were cut back, 1 base at V and 7 bases at J, with 20 bases in the middle. CDR3 residues: CASSLGAGRSAGNIQYF. The CDR3 bases are TGTGCCAGCAGCTTAGGGGCAGGGAGGTCCGCCGGGAACATTCAGTACTTC.

The chain recombines TRBV7-2 with TRBJ2-1; no reliable D call. The CDR3 consists of 14 residues. V lost 5 bases to trimming and J lost 6 bases, with 14 bases between them. Germline assignment: CDR1 SGHTA and CDR2 FQGNSA. Here the CDR3 reads CASSRQRSGNEQFF. In DNA, the CDR3 is TGTGCCAGCAGCAGACAACGGTCGGGCAATGAGCAGTTCTTC. The entire variable domain, with the rest obtained from reference TRBV7-2 and TRBJ2-1, is as follows: GAGVSQSPSNKVTEKGKDVELRCDPISGHTALYWYRQSLGQGLEFLIYFQGNSAPDKSGLPSDRFSAERTGGSVSTLTIQRTQQEDSAVYLCASSRQRSGNEQFFGPGTRLTVL.

This clone was seen only a few times. This rearrangement joins TRBV4-1 to TRBJ2-1; the match to TRBD2 covers 10 bases. The V and J ends lost 2 bases and 2 bases, in that order; junction bases with no gene match: 3. The germline V gene has CDR1 MGHRA and CDR2 YSYEKL. The CDR3 consists of 16 residues. CDR3 in amino acids: CASSQSLAGAYNEQFF. The CDR3 nucleotides are TGCGCCAGCAGCCAAAGCCTAGCGGGAGCCTACAATGAGCAGTTCTTC.

The chain couples TRBV7-9 to TRBJ1-2; no firm D call. There are 15 residues in the CDR3. CDR1 is SEHNR and CDR2 is FQNEAQ in the germline V gene (reference sequence). The ends were cut back, 4 bases at V and 5 bases at J, with 17 bases in the middle. This CDR3 reads CASSSPRPPNYGYTF. CDR3 nucleotide sequence: TGTGCCAGCAGCTCTCCGAGGCCTCCCAATTATGGCTACACCTTC. Supplemented by reference TRBV7-9 and TRBJ1-2, the full variable domain reads DTGVSQNPRHKITKRGQNVTFRCDPISEHNRLYWYRQTLGQGPEFLTYFQNEAQLEKSRLLSDRFSAERPKGSFSTLEIQRTEQGDSAMYLCASSSPRPPNYGYTFGSGTRLTVV.

This clone was found a few times. This chain connects TRBV11-2 to TRBJ2-7, with no clear D. The CDR3 is 15 residues long. V was shortened by 1 base and J by 0 bases, with 10 bases between the two germline ends. Germline V gene data show CDR1 as SGHAT and CDR2 as FQNNGV. DNA for the CDR3: TGTGCCAGCAGCTTAGCCCCCTCCAGCTCCTACGAGCAGTACTTC. It translates to CASSLAPSSSYEQYF.